The 8 T cell receptor beta chains given below trace back to one sample, sequenced in a study of neurological immune-mediated disorders. TCRdb ran MiXCR on the 5' RACE reads and lists one entry per CDR3 protein. The data show approximately 74,000 distinct CDR3 sequences, 9.4% seen once. The sample comprised PBMCs. These receptors were taken from a man in his fifties in good health.

The chain links TRBV7-9 to TRBJ2-5; tentative D call: TRBD2 (6 bases). Germline V lookup: CDR1 SEHNR, CDR2 FQNEAQ (reference sequence). This CDR3 is built from 13 residues. Between the trimmed V and J ends, which lost 5 bases and 2 bases, there was a span of 9 bases. The CDR3 loop is CASSPRGQETQYF. CDR3 bases: TGTGCCAGCAGCCCACGGGGGCAAGAGACCCAGTACTTC.

The CDR3 loop is CASSSLSASTDTQYF. CDR3 sequence (DNA): TGTGCCAGCAGCTCCCTATCGGCTAGCACAGATACGCAGTATTTT. The rearrangement links TRBV7-3 to TRBJ2-3, with D unresolved. In germline, CDR1 is SGHTA, CDR2 FQGTGA. V shed 4 bases and J shed 0 bases, with 11 bases lying between them. The CDR3 sequence is 15 residues long.

This clonotype was observed at least ten times. The chain has TRBV20-1 and TRBJ2-1; the D gene is possibly TRBD2 (5 bases). This CDR3 has 14 amino acids. V lost 6 bases and J 6 bases, leaving 18 bases between the germline ends. The germline V gene encodes CDR1 DFQATT and CDR2 SNEGSKA (reference sequence). CDR3 coding DNA: TGCAGTGCAGCCCGGGCCGGGGTATTCAATGAGCAGTTCTTC. As protein: CSAARAGVFNEQFF.

The chain employs TRBV10-1 and TRBJ2-3; 10 bases line up with TRBD2. Germline CDR1 and CDR2: WNHNN and SYGVQD (reference sequence). The CDR3 totals 15 residues. V shed 3 bases and J 4 bases; nucleotides not matched to a gene: 4. The CDR3 DNA reads as TGCGCCAGCAGTGATGGGCTAGCGGGGGCAGATACGCAGTATTTT. The encoded protein is CASSDGLAGADTQYF.

Remarks on this clonotype: A much larger clone sits a single nucleotide away, making a read error possible. The chain is built from TRBV20-1 and TRBJ2-6, with D hard to call. The germline V and J ends were trimmed by 5 bases and 5 bases, with 16 bases remaining between them. CDR3 length: 15 amino acids. Germline loops: CDR1 DFQATT, CDR2 SNEGSKA (reference sequence). The CDR3 here is CSAATSGSWANVLTF. The CDR3 coding sequence is TGCAGTGCTGCTACATCGGGTTCTTGGGCCAACGTCCTGACTTTC.

At least ten counts were recorded for this clonotype. The V gene is TRBV5-1, the J gene TRBJ1-6; TRBD1 aligns across 7 bases. The ends lost 7 bases at V and 0 bases at J; junction bases unmatched: 13. CDR3 length: 18 amino acids. Germline CDR1 is SGHRS and CDR2 is YFSETQ. CDR3 protein: CASRKGAGVDSYNSPLHF. The CDR3 DNA follows: TGCGCCAGCCGAAAGGGGGCTGGGGTCGACTCCTATAATTCACCCCTCCACTTT.

The gene calls are TRBV4-1 and TRBJ2-1; 11 bases are a match to TRBD2. Per germline, CDR1 MGHRA and CDR2 YSYEKL. V shed 6 bases, J shed 1 base, and the junction held 14 bases outside the gene matches. The CDR3 length is 19 residues. DNA for the CDR3: TGCGCCAGCAGACCAGTGCAACTAGCGGGAGACCATTCCTACAATGAGCAGTTCTTC. It specifies CASRPVQLAGDHSYNEQFF.

The table lists this clonotype with many counts. V is TRBV20-1 and J is TRBJ2-5; D uncertain. The CDR3 has 13 amino acids. Between the trimmed V and J ends, which lost 2 bases and 1 base, there was a span of 8 bases. Germline lookup yields CDR1 DFQATT and CDR2 SNEGSKA (reference sequence). CDR3 nucleotide sequence: TGCAGTGCTAGATTGGGCAGCCAAGAGACCCAGTACTTC. Encoded protein: CSARLGSQETQYF.